The rows below give T cell receptor beta chains drawn from one sample of a study of shared clonotypes between healthy human individuals. Generated by immunoSEQ multiplex PCR, the TCRdb table keeps only in-frame clones and is missing some. The sample has about 1.5 million clones; more than 95% are singletons. The sample was naive CD4+ T cells sorted from blood. Every receptor here comes from a man younger than 40 in good health. The CDR3 runs from the conserved cysteine through the conserved F or W. D genes are given only for firm matches. Size tells how often a clone was seen (once, few, many) or the class of an expanded clone, and some rows leave it out.

j_call: TRBJ1-2
v_call: TRBV5-1
d_call: TRBD1
clone_size: -
cdr3_aa: CASSYGERGGAEGYTF
cdr3_nt: TGCGCCAGCAGTTACGGAGAACGAGGGGGCGCGGAAGGCTACACCTTC

j_call: TRBJ2-3
v_call: TRBV29-1
d_call: -
clone_size: -
cdr3_aa: CSVRGSTDTQYF
cdr3_nt: TGCAGCGTTCGGGGTAGCACAGATACGCAGTATTTT

j_call: TRBJ2-1
v_call: TRBV5-1
d_call: TRBD2
clone_size: -
cdr3_aa: CASASGSTPYNEQFF
cdr3_nt: TGCGCCAGCGCTAGCGGGAGTACCCCCTACAATGAGCAGTTCTTC

j_call: TRBJ2-7
v_call: TRBV9
d_call: -
clone_size: -
cdr3_aa: CASSVGQSSYEQYF
cdr3_nt: TGTGCCAGCAGCGTAGGGCAGAGCTCCTACGAGCAGTACTTC

j_call: TRBJ1-2
v_call: TRBV27
d_call: -
clone_size: -
cdr3_aa: CASSYGNNYGYTF
cdr3_nt: TGTGCCAGCAGTTACGGGAACAACTATGGCTACACCTTC

j_call: TRBJ2-2
v_call: TRBV7-9
d_call: -
clone_size: once
cdr3_aa: CASSLVTPRTGELFF
cdr3_nt: TGTGCCAGCAGCTTAGTTACACCGAGGACCGGGGAGCTGTTTTTT

j_call: TRBJ2-2
v_call: TRBV28
d_call: TRBD2
clone_size: -
cdr3_aa: CASSPPGRGGELFF
cdr3_nt: TGTGCCAGCAGTCCCCCCGGGAGGGGCGGGGAGCTGTTTTTT

j_call: TRBJ2-1
v_call: TRBV19
d_call: TRBD2
clone_size: once
cdr3_aa: CASSQTGTSFRNEQFF
cdr3_nt: TGTGCCAGTAGCCAGACCGGGACTAGTTTCCGCAATGAGCAGTTCTTC

j_call: TRBJ2-7
v_call: TRBV6-1
d_call: TRBD2
clone_size: once
cdr3_aa: CASSEASGYEQYF
cdr3_nt: TGTGCCAGCAGTGAAGCTAGCGGGTACGAGCAGTACTTC

j_call: TRBJ1-1
v_call: TRBV7-2
d_call: -
clone_size: -
cdr3_aa: CASSLNSLVREAEAFF
cdr3_nt: TGTGCCAGCAGCTTAAACTCCTTAGTCCGGGAGGCTGAAGCTTTCTTT

j_call: TRBJ2-7
v_call: TRBV5-4
d_call: -
clone_size: -
cdr3_aa: CASSSVGWRSGEQYF
cdr3_nt: TGTGCCAGCAGCTCCGTAGGGTGGAGATCGGGAGAGCAGTACTTC

j_call: TRBJ2-7
v_call: TRBV7-7
d_call: TRBD2
clone_size: -
cdr3_aa: CASSLVPLNQQGWTSGNHEQYF
cdr3_nt: TGTGCTAGCAGCTTAGTTCCACTAAACCAGCAGGGCTGGACTAGCGGGAACCACGAGCAGTACTTC

j_call: TRBJ1-5
v_call: TRBV18
d_call: -
clone_size: -
cdr3_aa: CASSGDENQPQHF
cdr3_nt: TGTGCCAGCTCAGGGGACGAAAATCAGCCCCAGCATTTT

j_call: TRBJ2-1
v_call: TRBV18
d_call: -
clone_size: -
cdr3_aa: CASSHQGFNDEQFF
cdr3_nt: TGTGCCAGCTCTCATCAGGGATTCAACGATGAGCAGTTCTTC

j_call: TRBJ2-7
v_call: TRBV28
d_call: -
clone_size: -
cdr3_aa: CASSLSPGTRVQYF
cdr3_nt: TGTGCCAGCAGTTTATCTCCCGGGACCCGCGTGCAGTACTTC

j_call: TRBJ2-4
v_call: TRBV7-9
d_call: TRBD2
clone_size: -
cdr3_aa: CASSPAGTTLAKNIQYF
cdr3_nt: TGTGCCAGCAGCCCAGCAGGGACTACTCTAGCCAAAAACATTCAGTACTTC

j_call: TRBJ2-1
v_call: TRBV18
d_call: TRBD1
clone_size: -
cdr3_aa: CASSPTGGAGNEQFF
cdr3_nt: TGTGCCAGCTCACCTACAGGGGGCGCCGGGAATGAGCAGTTCTTC

j_call: TRBJ2-2
v_call: TRBV7-9
d_call: TRBD1
clone_size: -
cdr3_aa: CASSARTGGNMGTGELFF
cdr3_nt: TGTGCCAGCAGCGCCCGGACAGGGGGGAATATGGGCACCGGGGAGCTGTTTTTT

j_call: TRBJ2-1
v_call: TRBV6-4
d_call: TRBD1
clone_size: -
cdr3_aa: CASSVSGQGAVEQFF
cdr3_nt: TGTGCCAGCAGTGTCAGCGGGCAGGGGGCAGTTGAGCAGTTCTTC

j_call: TRBJ2-1
v_call: TRBV7-8
d_call: TRBD2
clone_size: -
cdr3_aa: CASSMLAGGMNEQFF
cdr3_nt: TGTGCCAGCAGCATGCTAGCGGGAGGTATGAATGAGCAGTTCTTC

j_call: TRBJ1-5
v_call: TRBV7-8
d_call: TRBD1
clone_size: -
cdr3_aa: CASSETGVRNQPQHF
cdr3_nt: TGTGCCAGCAGCGAAACAGGGGTTCGCAATCAGCCCCAGCATTTT

j_call: TRBJ2-7
v_call: TRBV9
d_call: TRBD2
clone_size: -
cdr3_aa: CASSLGRGGYEQYF
cdr3_nt: TGTGCCAGCAGCCTCGGCCGGGGGGGTTACGAGCAGTACTTC

j_call: TRBJ2-7
v_call: TRBV19
d_call: TRBD1
clone_size: once
cdr3_aa: CASSLGQGGSEQYF
cdr3_nt: TGTGCCAGTAGTTTGGGACAGGGGGGCTCCGAGCAGTACTTC

j_call: TRBJ2-5
v_call: TRBV7-8
d_call: -
clone_size: -
cdr3_aa: CASSFRGSETQYF
cdr3_nt: TGTGCCAGCAGCTTTCGGGGGTCAGAGACCCAGTACTTC

j_call: TRBJ2-1
v_call: TRBV6-5
d_call: TRBD2
clone_size: -
cdr3_aa: CATLLAGGGNEQFF
cdr3_nt: TGTGCCACACTACTAGCGGGAGGAGGGAATGAGCAGTTCTTC

j_call: TRBJ2-2
v_call: TRBV9
d_call: TRBD2
clone_size: -
cdr3_aa: CASSPAPRGGTGELFF
cdr3_nt: TGTGCCAGCAGCCCCGCCCCACGGGGGGGCACCGGGGAGCTGTTTTTT

j_call: TRBJ1-4
v_call: TRBV6-6
d_call: TRBD1
clone_size: -
cdr3_aa: CASSTTDRGTNEKLFF
cdr3_nt: TGTGCCAGCTCAACAACTGACAGGGGCACTAATGAAAAACTGTTTTTT

j_call: TRBJ1-3
v_call: TRBV11-2
d_call: -
clone_size: -
cdr3_aa: CASSLVGGSGNTIYF
cdr3_nt: TGTGCCAGCAGCTTAGTAGGGGGTTCTGGAAACACCATATATTTT

j_call: TRBJ2-1
v_call: TRBV28
d_call: -
clone_size: -
cdr3_aa: CASSHRQVGDEQFF
cdr3_nt: TGTGCCAGCAGTCACCGACAGGTCGGCGATGAGCAGTTCTTC

j_call: TRBJ1-1
v_call: TRBV30
d_call: -
clone_size: few
cdr3_aa: CAWSREWNTEAFF
cdr3_nt: TGTGCCTGGAGTAGGGAATGGAACACTGAAGCTTTCTTT

j_call: TRBJ2-1
v_call: TRBV27
d_call: -
clone_size: -
cdr3_aa: CASSFDRTSSYNEQFF
cdr3_nt: TGTGCCAGCAGTTTCGACAGGACGAGCTCCTACAATGAGCAGTTCTTC

j_call: TRBJ2-7
v_call: TRBV10-3
d_call: TRBD1
clone_size: few
cdr3_aa: CAIYDRGLYEQYF
cdr3_nt: TGTGCCATCTATGACAGGGGGCTCTACGAGCAGTACTTC

j_call: TRBJ1-4
v_call: TRBV4-1
d_call: TRBD1
clone_size: -
cdr3_aa: CASSHGSGTGGVEKLFF
cdr3_nt: TGCGCCAGCAGCCATGGATCCGGGACAGGGGGTGTCGAAAAACTGTTTTTT

j_call: TRBJ2-5
v_call: TRBV6-4
d_call: TRBD2
clone_size: -
cdr3_aa: CASSEIASGRETQYF
cdr3_nt: TGTGCCAGCAGTGAGATCGCTAGCGGACGGGAGACCCAGTACTTC

j_call: TRBJ2-3
v_call: TRBV6-5
d_call: -
clone_size: few
cdr3_aa: CASSYADTQYF
cdr3_nt: TGTGCCAGCAGTTACGCAGATACGCAGTATTTT

j_call: TRBJ2-7
v_call: TRBV2
d_call: TRBD1
clone_size: -
cdr3_aa: CASRARTGINYEQYF
cdr3_nt: TGTGCCAGCAGAGCTAGGACAGGGATTAACTACGAGCAGTACTTC

j_call: TRBJ1-2
v_call: TRBV2
d_call: -
clone_size: -
cdr3_aa: CASSVLAETNYGYTF
cdr3_nt: TGTGCCAGCAGTGTTCTGGCCGAAACTAACTATGGCTACACCTTC

j_call: TRBJ1-4
v_call: TRBV15
d_call: -
clone_size: -
cdr3_aa: CATSRDRIQTANEKLFF
cdr3_nt: TGTGCCACCAGCAGAGATCGAATCCAAACGGCTAATGAAAAACTGTTTTTT

j_call: TRBJ2-1
v_call: TRBV5-1
d_call: TRBD2
clone_size: -
cdr3_aa: CASSLVLRLAGGGGQFF
cdr3_nt: TGCGCCAGCAGCTTGGTTCTCCGACTAGCGGGAGGAGGCGGGCAGTTCTTC

j_call: TRBJ2-5
v_call: TRBV28
d_call: -
clone_size: -
cdr3_aa: CASKGVRPETQYF
cdr3_nt: TGTGCCAGCAAAGGAGTACGCCCGGAGACCCAGTACTTC

j_call: TRBJ2-1
v_call: TRBV29-1
d_call: TRBD2
clone_size: -
cdr3_aa: CSVDGGLAGVEQFF
cdr3_nt: TGCAGCGTTGACGGAGGACTAGCGGGAGTGGAGCAGTTCTTC

j_call: TRBJ2-7
v_call: TRBV9
d_call: TRBD2
clone_size: -
cdr3_aa: CASSGTSGSPWGEQYF
cdr3_nt: TGTGCCAGCAGCGGGACTAGCGGGAGCCCCTGGGGCGAGCAGTACTTC

j_call: TRBJ2-3
v_call: TRBV5-6
d_call: -
clone_size: -
cdr3_aa: CASSYQRVVRTDTQYF
cdr3_nt: TGTGCCAGCAGCTACCAAAGGGTAGTAAGAACAGATACGCAGTATTTT

j_call: TRBJ2-3
v_call: TRBV5-1
d_call: -
clone_size: -
cdr3_aa: CASSRGDTQYF
cdr3_nt: TGCGCCAGCAGCAGGGGGGATACGCAGTATTTT

j_call: TRBJ1-4
v_call: TRBV4-1
d_call: -
clone_size: once
cdr3_aa: CASSLLRGEKLFF
cdr3_nt: TGCGCCAGCAGCCTCTTAAGGGGGGAAAAACTGTTTTTT

j_call: TRBJ1-1
v_call: TRBV2
d_call: -
clone_size: few
cdr3_aa: CASSDPRGLATEAFF
cdr3_nt: TGTGCCAGCAGTGACCCGCGGGGCTTGGCCACTGAAGCTTTCTTT

j_call: TRBJ1-5
v_call: TRBV7-8
d_call: -
clone_size: -
cdr3_aa: CASSLVGRWGNQPQHF
cdr3_nt: TGTGCCAGCAGCTTAGTGGGGAGGTGGGGCAATCAGCCCCAGCATTTT

j_call: TRBJ1-1
v_call: TRBV10-1
d_call: -
clone_size: -
cdr3_aa: CASSENRIGLKKNTEAFF
cdr3_nt: TGCGCCAGCAGTGAGAACCGGATAGGGTTAAAGAAGAACACTGAAGCTTTCTTT

j_call: TRBJ1-5
v_call: TRBV9
d_call: -
clone_size: -
cdr3_aa: CASSVGPTRDDQPQHF
cdr3_nt: TGTGCCAGCAGCGTAGGCCCCACCAGGGACGATCAGCCCCAGCATTTT

j_call: TRBJ2-7
v_call: TRBV7-2
d_call: TRBD1
clone_size: -
cdr3_aa: CASSPRGTGFAYEQYF
cdr3_nt: TGTGCCAGCAGCCCCCGAGGGACAGGATTTGCCTACGAGCAGTACTTC

j_call: TRBJ2-7
v_call: TRBV28
d_call: -
clone_size: -
cdr3_aa: CASSFGSGQGQYF
cdr3_nt: -

j_call: TRBJ1-2
v_call: TRBV6-4
d_call: -
clone_size: -
cdr3_aa: CASSVTFSDYGYTF
cdr3_nt: TGTGCCAGCAGTGTAACCTTTTCGGACTATGGCTACACCTTC

j_call: TRBJ2-1
v_call: TRBV5-1
d_call: TRBD2
clone_size: -
cdr3_aa: CASSNRTSGGNEQFF
cdr3_nt: TGCGCCAGCAGCAACCGGACTAGCGGGGGAAATGAGCAGTTCTTC

j_call: TRBJ2-5
v_call: TRBV10-3
d_call: -
clone_size: -
cdr3_aa: CAISGGTGETQYF
cdr3_nt: TGTGCCATCAGTGGGGGGACCGGGGAGACCCAGTACTTC

j_call: TRBJ2-3
v_call: TRBV7-9
d_call: -
clone_size: -
cdr3_aa: CASSLSGSTDTQYF
cdr3_nt: TGTGCCAGCAGCCTGAGCGGGAGCACAGATACGCAGTATTTT

j_call: TRBJ2-2
v_call: TRBV2
d_call: TRBD2
clone_size: -
cdr3_aa: CASSVRGRETGELFF
cdr3_nt: TGTGCCAGCAGCGTCCGCGGGAGGGAAACCGGGGAGCTGTTTTTT

j_call: TRBJ1-5
v_call: TRBV6-1
d_call: -
clone_size: -
cdr3_aa: CASSRQFQHF
cdr3_nt: TGTGCCAGCAGTCGACAGTTCCAGCATTTT